This T cell receptor (beta chain) was identified in a study of patients and donors after allogeneic stem cell transplantation. TCRdb reprocessed the RT-PCR reads with MiXCR, giving one entry per CDR3 protein. Of about 400,000 distinct CDR3 sequences listed, roughly 17% were seen once; the top ten hold over 6%. This clonotype was observed a handful of times. Source material: blood, either unsorted or a sorted T cell fraction (not recorded which). The receptor's source is a human donor who was either an allogeneic HSCT recipient or a stem cell or donor lymphocyte infusion donor (not recorded which). It is not recorded whose cells these are; they may come from a transplant donor.

CDR3 sequence reads: CASSGADFYEQYF. CDR3 coding DNA: TGTGCCAGCTCCGGGGCGGATTTCTACGAGCAGTACTTC. This chain joins TRBV6-6 and TRBJ2-7, with D perhaps given as TRBD1 or TRBD2 (5 bases each). Germline-derived CDR1 and CDR2 are MNHNY and SVGAGI (reference sequence). Deletions cut 8 bases from V and 3 bases from J, with 14 bases between. The CDR3 contains 13 residues.